This T cell receptor (beta chain) was captured by sequencing in a study of T cell responses to AZD1222 COVID-19 vaccine. Regarding the study as a whole: Spike as a whole was targeted by vaccine-associated CD4 TCRs, dominant at 160-218 and 743-854.

This clone was detected once. Its antigen is unidentified. V was clipped by 4 bases and J by 9 bases, with 17 bases between them. CDR1 and CDR2 (germline): SGHRS, YFSETQ. The CDR3 sequence is 15 residues long. Only in-frame clones appear in the TCRdb table, and some are missing; sequencing was by immunoSEQ multiplex PCR. The sample yields about 120,000 clones, 92% seen once. The chain links TRBV5-1 to TRBJ1-6; perhaps TRBD1 as D (5 bases). This TCR was sampled from an adult who received the AZD1222 COVID-19 vaccine. The sequenced sample was peripheral blood, obtained 28 days after the second AZD1222 dose. The CDR3 nucleotides are TGCGCCAGCAGCATGGACAAACAGGAGGCTTCACCCCTCCACTTT. This encodes CASSMDKQEASPLHF. Full variable domain (rest looked up from reference TRBV5-1 and TRBJ1-6): KAGVTQTPRYLIKTRGQQVTLSCSPISGHRSVSWYQQTPGQGLQFLFEYFSETQRNKGNFPGRFSGRQFSNSRSEMNVSTLELGDSALYLCASSMDKQEASPLHFGNGTRLTVT.